This T cell receptor (beta chain) derives from a study of monozygotic twins with inflammatory bowel disease (dated by TCRdb to between 2018 and 2021). For the wider study: The complete study included about 30 monozygotic twin pairs: 19 IBD-discordant Danish pairs and nine German pairs, of which four were IBD-concordant and five were IBD-discordant. The search for disease-associated traits relied mainly on comparing IBD patients with their genetically identical healthy co-twins within discordant pairs. Each individual had, on average, about 151 000 unique TCRalpha sequences and 181 000 unique TCRbeta sequences available for analysis. Here is what the overall study found, with its caveats: Measured by the inverse Simpson index, TCRbeta repertoire diversity was lower in IBD patients than in their healthy co-twins. Because patients were on differing immunosuppressive treatments, the repertoires may have picked up extra background noise and inter-individual variability. IBD patients shared fewer clonotypes with other individuals than healthy twins did, most markedly in patients showing signs of disease activity. No difference in repertoire similarity was observed between concordant and discordant twins, possibly owing to limited statistical power. No single strong signal or clonotype linked to IBD turned up in the results, so the idea that one exists was not supported. Different T cell subtypes could not be distinguished in the analysis.

The CDR1 and CDR2 encoded by the germline V gene are LGHNA and YSLEER. The CDR3 sequence holds 18 residues, the cysteine and phenylalanine included. No DNA is recorded. Turning to this clonotype: Its antigen remains unidentified.

Library preparation used 5' RACE. Each TCR library was prepared from 3,000 to 4,000 ng of total RNA. For each sample, cDNA synthesis was carried out in eight separate reactions using SMARTScribe reverse transcriptase. During cDNA synthesis, template switching introduced unique molecular identifiers that contained a 6-nucleotide sample barcode. Amplification of TCRalpha and TCRbeta cDNA involved two nested PCRs of approximately 16 and 9 cycles, and each PCR was followed by bead purification. Before amplification, cDNA was treated with uracil DNA-glycosylase and purified using the QIAquick PCR purification kit. In the second PCR, Illumina TruSeq-compatible adapters and sample-specific barcodes were added. Library quality and concentration were assessed using TapeStation and Qubit, and 5 to 6 ng of each library was pooled. Sequencing of pooled libraries was carried out on an Illumina HiSeq2500 single-index Rapid Run using 2 x 100 bp reads and custom sequencing primers. The paper's data handling went like this. MiGEC version 1.2.6 was used for UMI-based consensus assembly, which corrected PCR and sequencing errors. MiXCR version 2.1.1 handled V(D)J alignment, clonotype assembly and CDR3 extraction. Gene usage, clonotype sharing and MAIT/NKT TCR abundance were normalised by analysing the top 1000, 10 000 and 20 000 clonotypes per sample. Diversity was computed as the inverse Simpson index with the vegan R package after downsampling to 27 000 UMIs. Paired Mann-Whitney U tests were applied to discordant twin pairs, and Benjamini-Hochberg correction was used for multiple testing. After TCRdb reprocessed the reads, each CDR3 protein sequence was kept as one row, without DNA. In this record, the V and J calls reflect TCRdb's handling and not the investigators' own analysis. The sample table holds 350,000 to 500,000 distinct CDR3 sequences. The ten most abundant clones make up 2% to 2.5% of the sample.

From each donor, a roughly 2.7 ml peripheral blood sample was collected into PAXgene tubes and kept at -80 degrees C. Total RNA was isolated from whole blood with the PAXgene blood miRNA kit on an automated QIAcube, without T cell sorting. Peripheral blood from monozygotic twin pairs who were concordant or discordant for inflammatory bowel disease underwent deep TCRalpha and TCRbeta repertoire profiling using unique molecular barcoding. Smoking habits were recorded for all twin pairs, and each individual was classified as a current, former or never smoker. The sequence is built from TRBV4-3 and TRBJ1-1. The receptor comes from a human donor with ulcerative colitis or Crohn's disease, or a healthy co-twin of an affected twin (not recorded which). The specimen was blood. The CDR3: CASSQGFLLQGREAAAFF.